The 29 T cell receptor beta chains presented below share a single source sample, sequenced in a study of cytomegalovirus exposure and HLA in healthy donors. 13 Jbeta primers and 60 Vbeta primers were used for the PCR. The table came from immunoSEQ multiplex PCR; TCRdb's copy has only in-frame clones and leaves some out. The repertoire includes about 130,000 clones, around three quarters of them detected once, and 1.8% sits in the top ten. Sequences were obtained from PBMCs. All receptors come from a woman aged 45-59 years in good health and CMV-seronegative.

This clone showed up just a few times. The rearrangement joins TRBV18 to TRBJ1-4, with 7 bases that match TRBD1. The CDR3 has 15 residues. Per the germline V gene, CDR1 is KGHSH and CDR2 is LQKENI. Unmatched junction bases numbered 12, after V lost 6 bases and J lost 8 bases. The CDR3 region has the DNA TGTGCCAGCTCGGACGGACAGTCGGACAGGGAAAAACTGTTTTTT. Amino acids: CASSDGQSDREKLFF.

The chain joins TRBV7-2 to TRBJ1-4; perhaps TRBD1 as D (6 bases). Deletions cut 5 bases from V and 6 bases from J, with 19 bases between. CDR3 length equals 16 residues. Germline-derived CDR1 and CDR2 are SGHTA and FQGNSA. This CDR3 is CASSRALGAGDEKLFF. The CDR3 nucleotides are TGTGCCAGCAGCAGGGCACTGGGGGCGGGTGATGAAAAACTGTTTTTT.

The V call is TRBV2, the J call TRBJ2-7; D is possibly TRBD1 (6 bases). The CDR3 is made up of 12 amino acids. Germline V CDR1 and CDR2: SNHLY, FYNNEI. V lost 5 bases and J lost 4, with 9 bases in between. Here the CDR3 reads CASSTQGYEQYV. CDR3 sequence (DNA): TGTGCCAGCAGTACACAGGGATACGAGCAGTACGTC.

The chain couples TRBV5-1 to TRBJ1-5; D is perhaps TRBD1 (6 bases). Germline loops: CDR1 SGHRS, CDR2 YFSETQ. This CDR3 has 15 residues. Trimming took off 2 bases at V and 5 bases at J, with 14 bases between the two ends. The CDR3 bases are TGCGCCAGCAGCTTTACGGGGGGCGCGCATCAGCCCCAGCATTTT. Translation: CASSFTGGAHQPQHF.

The CDR3 DNA is TGTGCCAGTAGTATAGGGAGAAGGAACACCGGGGAGCTGTTTTTT. Protein: CASSIGRRNTGELFF. This rearrangement joins TRBV19 to TRBJ2-2; no firm D call. CDR1 and CDR2 (germline): LNHDA, SQIVND (reference sequence). The CDR3 length is 15 residues. V shed 1 base and J shed 1 base, with 7 bases lying between them.

This clone showed up just once. A read error may produce the germline difference seen at one junction end. The CDR3 reads CASSMSDNYGYPF. CDR3 bases: TGCGCCAGCAGTATGTCAGATAACTATGGCTACCCCTTC. The gene calls are TRBV4-1 and TRBJ1-2; D uncertain. The CDR3 has 13 amino acids. Germline V gene lookup returns CDR1 MGHRA and CDR2 YSYEKL.

The V call is TRBV5-1, the J call TRBJ2-2; 7 bases are shared with TRBD1. The CDR3 has 15 amino acids. The germline V gene has CDR1 SGHRS and CDR2 YFSETQ. After removal of 4 bases from V and 4 bases from J, the junction contained 7 bases not matched to a gene. The CDR3 spells CASSATGLATGELFF. The CDR3 nucleotides read TGCGCCAGCAGCGCGACAGGGCTGGCCACCGGGGAGCTGTTTTTT.

This sequence joins TRBV7-6 and TRBJ1-1, with 7 bases identical to TRBD1. The length of the CDR3 is 13 residues. Germline V lookup: CDR1 SGHVS, CDR2 FNYEAQ. The V gene end was trimmed by 9 bases and the J gene end by 4 bases; junction bases not matched to a gene: 8. CDR3 protein: CASTLNRGTEAFF. The CDR3 bases are TGTGCCAGTACTCTTAACAGGGGCACTGAAGCTTTCTTT.

The rearrangement uses TRBV19 and TRBJ1-4; tentatively, D is TRBD1 (6 bases). From germline, CDR1 is LNHDA and CDR2 SQIVND (reference sequence). V was shortened by 3 bases and J by 0 bases, with 11 bases between the two germline ends. There are 16 residues in the CDR3. The CDR3, as DNA: TGTGCCAGTAGTATGACAGGAGCAGCAACTAATGAAAAACTGTTTTTT. Amino acids: CASSMTGAATNEKLFF. Filled out from reference TRBV19 and TRBJ1-4, the complete variable domain reads DGGITQSPKYLFRKEGQNVTLSCEQNLNHDAMYWYRQDPGQGLRLIYYSQIVNDFQKGDIAEGYSVSREKKESFPLTVTSAQKNPTAFYLCASSMTGAATNEKLFFGSGTQLSVL.

V usage is TRBV4-3 and J usage is TRBJ1-1; 8 positions agree with TRBD1. The length of the CDR3 is 17 residues. Germline V lookup: CDR1 LGHNA, CDR2 YSLEER. The junction had 15 bases not matched to a gene; V was cut back by 4 bases and J by 5 bases. The CDR3 sequence is CASSPGGSRGPVTEAFF. CDR3 nucleotide sequence: TGCGCCAGCAGCCCCGGGGGGTCCAGGGGGCCAGTAACTGAAGCTTTCTTT.

The chain joins TRBV6-4 to TRBJ1-5; D possibly corresponds to TRBD1 (5 bases). The CDR3 covers 13 residues. CDR1 and CDR2 (germline): MRHNA, SNTAGT. The V end was cut by 3 bases, the J end by 5 bases, with 8 bases between. The CDR3 bases are TGTGCCAGCAGTGAGGGGGGTTATCAGCCCCAGCATTTT. Translating gives CASSEGGYQPQHF.

V and J are TRBV30 and TRBJ1-2, with D perhaps TRBD1 (5 bases). This CDR3 contains 12 residues. Germline V CDR1 and CDR2: GTSNPN, SVGIG (reference sequence). The chain's CDR3 is CAKGARNYGYTF. DNA of the CDR3: TGTGCGAAAGGGGCGCGCAACTATGGCTACACCTTC.

The rearrangement joins TRBV9 to TRBJ1-1; 9 bases match TRBD1. The CDR3 totals 15 residues. With 2 bases clipped from V and 5 bases from J, the junction kept 7 bases outside the gene matches. Germline V gives CDR1 SGDLS, CDR2 YYNGEE. The CDR3 DNA reads as TGTGCCAGCAGCGTTACAGGGGGCGAAGGAACTGAAGCTTTCTTT. Protein: CASSVTGGEGTEAFF. Together with reference TRBV9 and TRBJ1-1, the CDR3 gives the full variable domain: DSGVTQTPKHLITATGQRVTLRCSPRSGDLSVYWYQQSLDQGLQFLIQYYNGEERAKGNILERFSAQQFPDLHSELNLSSLELGDSALYFCASSVTGGEGTEAFFGQGTRLTVV.

This clone was observed a single time. This chain joins TRBV18 and TRBJ2-5; 9 nucleotides line up with TRBD1. There are 14 residues in the CDR3. CDR1 is KGHSH and CDR2 is LQKENI in the germline V gene. The ends lost 8 bases at V and 4 bases at J; junction bases unmatched: 8. The CDR3 here is CASRSPGQGETQYF. CDR3 DNA sequence: TGTGCCAGCCGTTCTCCGGGACAGGGAGAGACCCAGTACTTC.

Comments on this clone: One junction end disagrees with the germline gene, perhaps due to a read error. The chain has TRBV28 and TRBJ1-2, with D possibly being TRBD1 (6 bases). The CDR3 sequence is 12 residues long. From germline, CDR1 is MDHEN and CDR2 SYDVKM. CDR3 in amino acids: CASSNRARGYPF. The CDR3 DNA reads as TGTGCCAGCAGTAACAGGGCCCGTGGCTACCCCTTC.

CDR3 residues: CSVEGPGHYYEQYF. The CDR3 nucleotides are TGCAGCGTTGAGGGCCCGGGACATTACTACGAGCAGTACTTC. The chain links TRBV29-1 to TRBJ2-7, with D possibly TRBD1 on 6 matching bases. Germline V gene sequence: CDR1 SQVTM, CDR2 ANQGSEA. V lost 3 bases and J 3 bases, leaving 15 bases between the germline ends. The CDR3 totals 14 residues.

The genes are TRBV7-6 and TRBJ1-2; perhaps TRBD1 as D (6 bases). Germline V gives CDR1 SGHVS, CDR2 FNYEAQ. This CDR3 region has 13 residues. Deletions cut 5 bases from V and 1 base from J, with 8 bases between. CDR3 sequence reads: CASSPDSNYGYTF. The CDR3 DNA follows: TGTGCCAGCAGCCCGGACAGTAACTATGGCTACACCTTC.

The chain recombines TRBV5-1 with TRBJ2-7, with 8 bases fitting TRBD1. J gave up 3 bases and V 0 bases, and 2 bases lay outside the gene matches. Germline V CDR1 and CDR2: SGHRS, YFSETQ. This CDR3 spans 14 amino acids. The CDR3 spells CASSLVGTGYEQYF. CDR3 DNA sequence: TGCGCCAGCAGCTTGGTTGGGACAGGCTACGAGCAGTACTTC. Full variable domain (outside the CDR3, taken from reference TRBV5-1 and TRBJ2-7): KAGVTQTPRYLIKTRGQQVTLSCSPISGHRSVSWYQQTPGQGLQFLFEYFSETQRNKGNFPGRFSGRQFSNSRSEMNVSTLELGDSALYLCASSLVGTGYEQYFGPGTRLTVT.

This chain uses TRBV27 with TRBJ2-7, with D unclear. There are 12 residues in the CDR3. CDR1 and CDR2 (germline): MNHEY, SMNVEV (reference sequence). V was pared by 8 bases and J by 1 base, with 9 bases between. The CDR3 DNA sequence: TGTGCCAGCGGGCAGGCTTCCTACGAGCAGTACTTC. Amino acids: CASGQASYEQYF.

The chain couples TRBV5-6 to TRBJ2-5, with 7 bases aligning to TRBD2. This CDR3 is 16 amino acids long. Germline assignment: CDR1 SGHDT and CDR2 YYEEEE. The V gene end was trimmed by 4 bases and the J gene end by 1 base; junction bases not matched to a gene: 10. In nucleotides, the CDR3 is TGTGCCAGCAGCGGCTTGGGGGGGGGTCCCCAAGAGACCCAGTACTTC. Protein: CASSGLGGGPQETQYF.

The genes are TRBV11-2 and TRBJ1-1, with D maybe TRBD1 (6 bases). This CDR3 spans 17 amino acids. Germline-derived CDR1 and CDR2 are SGHAT and FQNNGV. V was pared by 10 bases and J by 0 bases, with 24 bases between. CDR3 in DNA: TGTGCCATTGGGGGGGGCCCGGGCAATCGAATGAACACTGAAGCTTTCTTT. It yields the protein CAIGGGPGNRMNTEAFF.

V gene TRBV7-2 combines with J gene TRBJ1-2; TRBD1 agrees at 7 bases. Looked up from germline, CDR1 is SGHTA and CDR2 is FQGNSA. J lost 6 bases, V lost 4 bases, and 14 bases had no gene match. The CDR3 spans 16 residues. In nucleotides, the CDR3 is TGTGCCAGCAGCTCCGCGACAGGGCGGCAGAAGGATGGCTACACCTTC. Translation: CASSSATGRQKDGYTF.

This clone was counted once. This chain links TRBV7-2 with TRBJ1-3; D not resolved. This CDR3 comprises 13 residues. Germline lookup yields CDR1 SGHTA and CDR2 FQGNSA. V was trimmed by 5 bases and J by 4 bases, leaving 9 bases between them. The CDR3 is CASSPSLGNTIYF. DNA of the CDR3: TGTGCCAGCAGCCCAAGCCTGGGAAACACCATATATTTT.

The chain joins TRBV6-5 to TRBJ1-1; TRBD1 might be the D (5 bases). This CDR3 contains 13 residues. V lost 2 bases to trimming and J lost 9 bases, with 13 bases between them. Looked up from germline, CDR1 is MNHEY and CDR2 is SVGAGI. CDR3 sequence: CASSYGGGKKAFF. As DNA, the CDR3 is TGTGCCAGCAGTTACGGGGGAGGCAAGAAAGCTTTCTTT.

The rearrangement uses TRBV19 and TRBJ1-2, with D hard to call. This CDR3 has 14 residues. Germline CDR1 and CDR2: LNHDA and SQIVND (reference sequence). The V and J ends lost 3 bases and 4 bases respectively, with 12 bases between them. The CDR3 region is CASSMDGEIYGYTF. Written as DNA, the CDR3 is TGTGCCAGTAGTATGGATGGGGAGATCTATGGCTACACCTTC.

The chain carries TRBV6-1 and TRBJ1-1; 7 positions match TRBD1. Germline lookup yields CDR1 MNHNS and CDR2 SASEGT. This CDR3 comprises 14 residues. V was pared by 2 bases and J by 0 bases, with 0 bases of the junction left unmatched. This chain's CDR3 is CASSERGLNTEAFF. DNA for the CDR3: TGTGCCAGCAGTGAAAGGGGGCTGAACACTGAAGCTTTCTTT.

This chain joins TRBV7-2 and TRBJ2-3; D remains unclear. The CDR3 is made up of 11 amino acids. Germline CDR1 is SGHTA and CDR2 is FQGNSA. The V gene lost 1 base and the J gene lost 7 bases, with 3 bases spanning the gap. CDR3 in DNA: TGTGCCAGCAGCTTAGTAAATACGCAGTATTTT. It specifies CASSLVNTQYF. Supplemented by reference TRBV7-2 and TRBJ2-3, the full variable domain reads GAGVSQSPSNKVTEKGKDVELRCDPISGHTALYWYRQSLGQGLEFLIYFQGNSAPDKSGLPSDRFSAERTGGSVSTLTIQRTQQEDSAVYLCASSLVNTQYFGPGTRLTVL.

This clone has only a few counts. The V call is TRBV6-5, the J call TRBJ1-1, with a weak D call TRBD1 (6 bases). Per germline, CDR1 MNHEY and CDR2 SVGAGI. The CDR3 totals 13 residues. The V end lost 7 bases, the J end lost 6 bases, and 15 bases lay between the germline ends. CDR3 amino acids: CASNPRGGSEAFF. Here the CDR3 DNA reads TGTGCCAGCAATCCACGTGGGGGCTCTGAAGCTTTCTTT.

In its sample, this clone was seen a few times. This chain uses TRBV6-1 with TRBJ2-3; 9 nucleotides align to TRBD1. The J segment lost 6 bases and the V segment lost 3 bases, leaving 7 bases of the junction unmatched. This CDR3 has 15 residues. CDR1 and CDR2 (germline): MNHNS, SASEGT. The CDR3 reads CASSEGQGNMDTQYF. DNA of the CDR3: TGTGCCAGCAGTGAGGGACAGGGTAATATGGATACGCAGTATTTT.